This T cell receptor (beta chain) was identified during a study of blood T cell repertoires in COVID-19. Study-level background: The United States, Italy and Spain supplied acute and convalescent COVID-19 samples. The analysed material was cDNA or gDNA that came from T cells, B-cell-depleted T cells, or PBMCs.

In the original analysis: Estimation of nucleated cell counts was performed using reference gene primer amplification. Assay used: immunoSEQ multiplex PCR; TCRdb lists only in-frame clones, some missing. The D gene and trimming were derived from the DNA, and the V and J assignments and clone size from that table. This sample has about 250,000 clones; around 88% occur once, and the top ten carry roughly 6.8%. Germline CDR1 is LGHNA and CDR2 is YNFKEQ. V shed 0 bases and J 6 bases; nucleotides not matched to a gene: 3. The CDR3 totals 15 residues. Seattle enrolled patients during active infection and tracked them longitudinally.

The sequencing input was peripheral blood. The rearrangement joins TRBV4-2 to TRBJ2-1; 9 bases are shared with TRBD2. The TCR comes from a woman aged 25 to 39 with COVID-19, enrolled during active disease. This CDR3 is CASSQDPTSGNEQFF. CDR3 DNA sequence: TGTGCCAGCAGCCAAGACCCGACTAGCGGCAATGAGCAGTTCTTC.